These 18 T cell receptor beta chains were all obtained from the same sample, sequenced in a study of human T cells and chemical hapten exposure. Described time point: pre-sensitization, week 0. Described treatment: therapeutic diphenylcyclopropenone sensitization with weekly scalp DPC. MiXCR, run by TCRdb on the RACE reads, gives a single entry per CDR3 protein. This table holds 80,000 to 100,000 distinct CDR3 sequences, 10% to 12% found once. The sample here was whole blood, taken in connection with sensitization to the hapten diphenylcyclopropenone (DPC). These receptors all stem from a woman between 55 and 75 years old with alopecia areata. Some clones in this sample may be carry-over from other donors' samples.

This clonotype was counted ten times or more. This chain links TRBV7-6 with TRBJ1-3, with no clear D. Germline V gives CDR1 SGHVS, CDR2 FNYEAQ. This CDR3 has 16 residues. The ends were cut back, 1 base at V and 0 bases at J, with 10 bases in the middle. CDR3 DNA sequence: TGTGCCAGCAGCTTAGGAGGGTTCCTCTCTGGAAACACCATATATTTT. Translation gives CASSLGGFLSGNTIYF.

This clonotype was seen a handful of times. The chain joins TRBV4-1 to TRBJ2-7, with TRBD1 matching over 9 bases. The CDR3 covers 14 residues. Germline V CDR1 and CDR2: MGHRA, YSYEKL. Trimming cost V 5 bases and J 4 bases; bases outside gene matches: 6. This CDR3 reads CASSKQGAGYEQYF. Here the CDR3 DNA reads TGCGCCAGCAGCAAACAGGGGGCGGGTTACGAGCAGTACTTC.

This clonotype was seen ten or more times. The gene calls are TRBV12-3 or TRBV12-4 and TRBJ1-5; maybe TRBD1 (6 bases). The CDR3 contains 15 residues. Between the trimmed V and J ends, which lost 6 bases and 7 bases, there was a span of 19 bases. CDR3 nucleotide sequence: TGTGCCAGCAGACATACAGGGATTGGCCGCCAGCCCCAGCATTTT. Translated: CASRHTGIGRQPQHF.

This clonotype was seen ten or more times. The chain combines TRBV6-1 with TRBJ1-4, with D possibly TRBD1 on 6 matching bases. The germline V and J ends were trimmed by 5 bases and 4 bases, with 11 bases remaining between them. CDR1 and CDR2 from the germline V gene are MNHNS and SASEGT. CDR3 length: 14 residues. CDR3 DNA sequence: TGTGCCAGCAGTCAAGGGGGACATAATGAAAAACTGTTTTTT. This encodes CASSQGGHNEKLFF.

The chain has TRBV6-2 or TRBV6-3 and TRBJ2-5; weak D call: TRBD2 (6 bases). CDR1 MNHEY and CDR2 SVGEGT come from the germline V gene. V was clipped by 6 bases and J by 5 bases, with 19 bases between them. The CDR3 covers 15 residues. CDR3 nucleotides: TGTGCCAGCAGAGAAACGACTAGAAGGGGTGAGACCCAGTACTTC. It is translated as CASRETTRRGETQYF.

This clonotype was seen a handful of times. One end of the junction fails to match germline, which may point to a read error. The rearrangement joins TRBV5-1 to TRBJ2-7; TRBD1 aligns across 7 bases. This CDR3 spans 15 amino acids. CDR1 SGHRS and CDR2 YFSETQ come from the germline V gene. CDR3 sequence reads: CASSLEPGTAYEHYF. DNA of the CDR3: TGCGCCAGCAGCTTGGAGCCTGGGACAGCCTACGAGCACTACTTC.

This clonotype was recorded many times. This chain connects TRBV21-1 to TRBJ1-3. TRBV21-1 is a known pseudogene. There are 13 residues in the CDR3. The CDR3 DNA reads as TGTGCCAGCAGCAAGTCGGTCGGAAACACCATATATTTT. It translates to CASSKSVGNTIYF.

This clonotype was detected many times. The chain carries TRBV6-6 and TRBJ1-1, with a possible D match to TRBD1 (6 bases). Trimming shortened V by 2 bases and J by 2 bases, and 12 bases separated the two germline ends. CDR1 and CDR2 from the germline V gene are MNHNY and SVGAGI (reference sequence). CDR3 length equals 15 residues. This chain's CDR3 is CASSYGRTDNTEAFF. The CDR3 nucleotides are TGTGCCAGCAGTTACGGTCGGACAGATAACACTGAAGCTTTCTTT.

Only a few counts were recorded for this clonotype. The chain recombines TRBV18 with TRBJ2-7, with no clear D. V gave up 3 bases and J gave up 4 bases, with 7 bases separating them. CDR1 and CDR2 (germline): KGHSH, LQKENI. The CDR3 is 12 residues long. The CDR3 coding sequence is TGTGCCAGCTCACCCTCCCAATACGAGCAGTACTTC. Its translation is CASSPSQYEQYF.

The rearrangement joins TRBV7-9 to TRBJ1-6; TRBD1 is a possible D gene (5 bases). Germline loops: CDR1 SEHNR, CDR2 FQNEAQ (reference sequence). The CDR3 is 15 residues long. V was pared by 2 bases and J by 8 bases, with 13 bases between. Here the CDR3 reads CASSLRARADSPLHF. The CDR3 nucleotides are TGTGCCAGCAGCTTAAGAGCCAGGGCTGATTCACCCCTCCACTTT.

This clonotype was seen a few times. V gene TRBV5-1 combines with J gene TRBJ1-1, with a tentative D call TRBD1 (6 bases). The germline V and J ends were trimmed by 4 bases and 3 bases, with 22 bases remaining between them. This CDR3 has 17 amino acids. Germline V CDR1 and CDR2: SGHRS, YFSETQ. The CDR3 loop reads CASSPEEVARGYTEAFF. The CDR3 coding sequence is TGCGCCAGCAGCCCGGAAGAGGTTGCCAGGGGATACACTGAAGCTTTCTTT.

This clonotype was observed at least ten times. This chain connects TRBV29-1 to TRBJ2-1, with D perhaps matching TRBD2 (5 bases). The CDR3 contains 14 residues. Germline assignment: CDR1 SQVTM and CDR2 ANQGSEA. Trimming took off 5 bases at V and 6 bases at J, with 17 bases between the two ends. The CDR3 nucleotides are TGCAGCGTTCCCCCGGGCCCCGGAGGCAATGAGCAGTTCTTC. Its translation is CSVPPGPGGNEQFF.

This chain links TRBV5-1 with TRBJ1-1; D gene uncertain. Between the trimmed V and J ends, which lost 7 bases and 4 bases, there was a span of 17 bases. Germline assignment: CDR1 SGHRS and CDR2 YFSETQ. The CDR3 covers 14 residues. The CDR3 DNA is TGCGCCAGCCGACCTTCTACACGGGCCACTGAAGCTTTCTTT. Its translation: CASRPSTRATEAFF.

The chain couples TRBV7-9 to TRBJ2-5, with TRBD1 matching 8 bases. CDR1 is SEHNR, CDR2 FQNEAQ, per germline (reference sequence). V dropped 3 bases and J dropped 5; count of bases not matched to a gene: 5. The CDR3 is 14 amino acids. CDR3 residues: CASSLSTGVETQYF. The CDR3 bases are TGTGCCAGCAGCTTGTCGACAGGGGTGGAGACCCAGTACTTC.

Concerning this clonotype itself: Because the CDR3's place on the DNA is in doubt, the DNA is left out and the CDR3 is given as listed by TCRdb. The chain combines TRBV7-5 with TRBJ1-3. TRBV7-5 is deemed a pseudogene. The CDR3 spans 18 residues, counting both ends. The CDR3 sequence is CISVPEPSGRVSGNTIYF.

This rearrangement joins TRBV6-2 or TRBV6-3 to TRBJ2-5, with a tentative D call TRBD2 (5 bases). The V end lost 7 bases, the J end lost 3 bases, and 12 bases lay between the germline ends. The CDR3 extends over 13 amino acids. Per germline, CDR1 MNHEY and CDR2 SVGEGT. CDR3 region: CASNRSGKETQYF. The CDR3, as DNA: TGTGCCAGCAACCGCAGCGGTAAAGAGACCCAGTACTTC.

The chain uses TRBV30 and TRBJ1-2; 7 nucleotides agree with TRBD1. After removal of 2 bases from V and 2 bases from J, the junction contained 5 bases not matched to a gene. The CDR3 has 14 residues. Per germline, CDR1 GTSNPN and CDR2 SVGIG (reference sequence). The CDR3 spells CAWSSPGQNYGYTF. Here the CDR3 DNA reads TGTGCCTGGAGTTCTCCGGGACAGAACTATGGCTACACCTTC.

CDR3 in amino acids: CSARDLQTGTGTYNEQFF. In DNA, the CDR3 is TGCAGTGCTAGAGATCTCCAAACCGGGACAGGGACCTACAATGAGCAGTTCTTC. The chain links TRBV20-1 to TRBJ2-1, with 9 bases lining up with TRBD1. Germline V gives CDR1 DFQATT, CDR2 SNEGSKA (reference sequence). Trimming took 0 bases from V and 2 from J; bases not matched to a gene: 11. This CDR3 contains 18 residues.